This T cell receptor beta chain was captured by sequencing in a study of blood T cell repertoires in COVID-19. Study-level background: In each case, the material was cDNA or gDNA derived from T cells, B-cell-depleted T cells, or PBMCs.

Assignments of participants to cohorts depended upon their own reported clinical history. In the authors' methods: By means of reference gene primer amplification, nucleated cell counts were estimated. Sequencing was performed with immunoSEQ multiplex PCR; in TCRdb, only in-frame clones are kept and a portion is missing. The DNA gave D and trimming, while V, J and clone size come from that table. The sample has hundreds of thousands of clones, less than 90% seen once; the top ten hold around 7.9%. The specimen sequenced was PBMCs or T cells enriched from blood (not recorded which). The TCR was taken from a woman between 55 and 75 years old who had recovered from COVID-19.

The CDR3 sequence: CASSLRLAGGTDQPQHF. The CDR3 DNA is TGTGCCAGCAGCTTACGGTTGGCAGGGGGCACGGATCAGCCCCAGCATTTT. The chain couples TRBV13 to TRBJ1-5; TRBD1 matches 8 bases. Germline assignment: CDR1 PRHDT and CDR2 FYEKMQ (reference sequence). This CDR3 is 17 amino acids long. V was clipped by 2 bases and J by 5 bases; unmatched bases: 11.